The rows below give T cell receptor beta chains drawn from one sample of a study of cytomegalovirus exposure and HLA in healthy donors. The table came from immunoSEQ multiplex PCR; TCRdb's copy has only in-frame clones and leaves some out. This sample has about 84,000 clones, with roughly 64% found just once. The material sequenced was PBMCs. The receptors come from a woman in her thirties or forties in good health and CMV-seropositive. Each CDR3 is given with its conserved first and last residue. A D gene is named only where the DNA matches it firmly. The size field is filled for only some rows; it gives once, few, many or a size class.

few,TRBJ1-5,TRBV7-9,.,TGTGCCAGCAGCTCCGGTCAGGGCAGCAATCAGCCCCAGCATTTT,CASSSGQGSNQPQHF
.,TRBJ2-7,TRBV28,TRBD2,TGTGCCAGCAGTTTTGAGCTGCGGGGGGTAGGGGACGAGCAGTACTTC,CASSFELRGVGDEQYF
once,TRBJ2-7,TRBV5-1,TRBD1,TGCGCCAGCAGCTTACAGGGGACCAATCCAAACGAGCAGTACTTC,CASSLQGTNPNEQYF
.,TRBJ2-7,TRBV27,.,TGTGCCAGCAGTTTATATCGAGGGACTCGCTCCTACGAGCAGTACTTC,CASSLYRGTRSYEQYF
.,TRBJ2-7,TRBV19,.,TGTGCCAGTAGTATAACCAGTCCAACCTACGAGCAGTACTTC,CASSITSPTYEQYF
few,TRBJ2-4,TRBV9,TRBD1,TGTGCCAGCAGCGCTCATGACAGGGGAAACATTCAGTACTTC,CASSAHDRGNIQYF
.,TRBJ2-3,TRBV6-6,.,TGTGCCAGCAGTTATGGTGACAGGCCAGATACGCAGTATTTT,CASSYGDRPDTQYF
.,TRBJ2-1,TRBV19,TRBD1,TGTGCCAGTAAGAAGGGACAGGACGTCTCGCAGTTCTTC,CASKKGQDVSQFF
few,TRBJ2-3,TRBV5-1,.,TGCGCCAGCACCAACCTGAGGGAGAGCACAGATACGCAGTATTTT,CASTNLRESTDTQYF
few,TRBJ2-1,TRBV7-8,TRBD2,TGTGCCAGCAGCCGGAGAGCGGGAGGGCCGAACAATGAGCAGTTCTTC,CASSRRAGGPNNEQFF
.,TRBJ1-2,TRBV2,TRBD1,TGTGCCCGCGGTGGGACAGGGGGCTATGGCTACACCTTC,CARGGTGGYGYTF
.,TRBJ1-1,TRBV19,.,TGTGCCAGTAGTATCGGGGGAAAGAACACTGAAGCTTTCTTT,CASSIGGKNTEAFF